The 18 T cell receptor beta chains reported below all come from one sample, sequenced in a study of cytomegalovirus exposure and HLA in healthy donors. The PCR contained 60 Vbeta and 13 Jbeta primers. The table came from immunoSEQ multiplex PCR; TCRdb's copy has only in-frame clones and leaves some out. The sample records about 160,000 clones, approximately 70% being singletons. Sequences were obtained from PBMCs. The origin of the receptors is a man between 35 and 55 years old in good health and CMV-seropositive.

In its sample, this clone was seen a few times. The V and J genes are TRBV5-1 and TRBJ2-5; 10 nucleotides match TRBD1. V shed 2 bases and J 4 bases; nucleotides not matched to a gene: 8. CDR1 is SGHRS and CDR2 is YFSETQ in the germline V gene. This CDR3 has 16 residues. CDR3 in DNA: TGCGCCAGCAGCTTTGGGAGGACAGGGGGGCGAGAGACCCAGTACTTC. Translation: CASSFGRTGGRETQYF.

This sequence joins TRBV5-8 and TRBJ1-2; no reliable D call. The V gene's germline CDR1 is SGHTS and CDR2 YDEGEE. The V and J ends lost 3 bases and 2 bases respectively, with 17 bases between them. This CDR3 is built from 16 residues. The CDR3, as DNA: TGTGCCAGCAGCTCGAAGACTGGAGGGAGGAACTATGGCTACACCTTC. As protein: CASSSKTGGRNYGYTF. Full variable domain (missing parts from reference TRBV5-8 and TRBJ1-2): EAGVTQSPTHLIKTRGQQATLRCSPISGHTSVYWYQQALGLGLQFLLWYDEGEERNRGNFPPRFSGRQFPNYSSELNVNALELEDSALYLCASSSKTGGRNYGYTFGSGTRLTVV.

The rearrangement uses TRBV7-3 and TRBJ2-3; 8 bases fit TRBD2. CDR3 length: 14 amino acids. The germline gives CDR1 SGHTA, CDR2 FQGTGA. J gave up 6 bases and V 6 bases, and 8 bases lay outside the gene matches. The CDR3 DNA reads as TGTGCCAGCAGTCCTTCGGGGGGGATCGATACGCAGTATTTT. This encodes CASSPSGGIDTQYF.

In this sample, this clone turned up a few times. This sequence joins TRBV6-4 and TRBJ2-3; TRBD2 matches 9 bases. Losses at the gene ends were 2 bases for V and 4 bases for J; bases not matched to a gene: 1. Germline-derived CDR1 and CDR2 are MRHNA and SNTAGT. This CDR3 is built from 14 residues. CDR3 in DNA: TGTGCCAGCAGTGACGCGGGGGGGCCAGATACGCAGTATTTT. Translation gives CASSDAGGPDTQYF.

The chain uses TRBV4-3 and TRBJ1-2; D not certain. Germline V gives CDR1 LGHNA, CDR2 YSLEER. The CDR3 extends over 16 amino acids. Trimming left V 3 bases short and J 3 bases short, with 17 bases between. CDR3 nucleotides: TGCGCCAGCAGCCAGCAGGCAGCACTCGTGGACTATGGCTACACCTTC. It translates to CASSQQAALVDYGYTF.

The chain has TRBV5-1 and TRBJ1-3, with D tentatively TRBD1 (5 bases). Trimming left V 4 bases short and J 3 bases short, with 14 bases between. This CDR3 spans 15 amino acids. Germline CDR1 reads SGHRS; CDR2 reads YFSETQ. The CDR3 DNA reads as TGCGCCAGCAGCCTCGCCGGGACTAATGGAAACACCATATATTTT. Encoded protein: CASSLAGTNGNTIYF.

The gene calls are TRBV19 and TRBJ1-2, with 7 bases matching TRBD1. CDR3 length: 14 residues. CDR1 is LNHDA, CDR2 SQIVND, per germline (reference sequence). After removal of 5 bases from V and 3 bases from J, the junction contained 6 bases not matched to a gene. The CDR3: CASSATGYDYGYTF. CDR3 nucleotides: TGTGCCAGTAGTGCGACAGGGTACGACTATGGCTACACCTTC.

CDR3 sequence reads: CASSLRGRGNQPQHF. CDR3 sequence (DNA): TGTGCCAGCAGCTTGAGAGGGAGAGGCAATCAGCCCCAGCATTTT. The chain carries TRBV5-6 and TRBJ1-5; no definite D call. The CDR3 extends over 15 amino acids. Trimming removed 1 base at V and 2 bases at J, with 10 bases between. Germline V CDR1 and CDR2: SGHDT, YYEEEE.

This clone showed up just once. An end of the junction does not agree with germline; a read error may underlie this. The chain's CDR3 is CASNQDGAANSYEQYF. The CDR3 DNA reads as TGCGCCAGCAACCAAGACGGAGCGGCGAACTCCTACGAGCAGTACTTC. The V gene is TRBV4-1, the J gene TRBJ2-7, with D possibly being TRBD2 (5 bases). The CDR3 spans 16 residues. Germline CDR1 MGHRA, CDR2 YSYEKL.

The gene calls are TRBV13 and TRBJ1-2; perhaps TRBD1 as D (5 bases). Germline lookup yields CDR1 PRHDT and CDR2 FYEKMQ (reference sequence). Deletions cut 2 bases from V and 4 bases from J, with 17 bases between. The CDR3 is 16 amino acids. The CDR3 region has the DNA TGTGCCAGCAGCTTACCCCCGGAGGGACTGGGCTATGGCTACACCTTC. It encodes CASSLPPEGLGYGYTF.

The rearrangement joins TRBV5-1 to TRBJ2-3, with 12 bases aligning to TRBD2. Germline CDR1 is SGHRS and CDR2 is YFSETQ. V was clipped by 4 bases and J by 3 bases; unmatched bases: 3. The CDR3 sequence is 15 residues long. The CDR3 DNA is TGCGCCAGCAGCCCCGGACTAGCGGGGACAGATACGCAGTATTTT. Amino acids: CASSPGLAGTDTQYF. The variable domain in full, completed from reference TRBV5-1 and TRBJ2-3, reads KAGVTQTPRYLIKTRGQQVTLSCSPISGHRSVSWYQQTPGQGLQFLFEYFSETQRNKGNFPGRFSGRQFSNSRSEMNVSTLELGDSALYLCASSPGLAGTDTQYFGPGTRLTVL.

The rearrangement joins TRBV13 to TRBJ1-2; D is unclear. The ends were cut back, 6 bases at V and 4 bases at J, with 18 bases in the middle. From germline, CDR1 is PRHDT and CDR2 FYEKMQ (reference sequence). The CDR3 spans 15 residues. CDR3 sequence reads: CASSMGRGTSYGYTF. The CDR3 coding sequence is TGTGCCAGCAGTATGGGGAGAGGAACCTCCTATGGCTACACCTTC.

This clone was observed a handful of times. The chain carries TRBV29-1 and TRBJ2-7; TRBD2 agrees at 11 bases. The V gene's germline CDR1 is SQVTM and CDR2 ANQGSEA. The CDR3 contains 19 residues. V shed 4 bases and J 6 bases; nucleotides not matched to a gene: 23. The CDR3 DNA is TGCAGCGTTGTCCTCCTGGATCCCTCTCTAGCGGGGGGCGCACGCGAGCAGTACTTC. Protein: CSVVLLDPSLAGGAREQYF.

Regarding this clone: Mismatch with germline at one junction end may stem from a read error. The chain couples TRBV7-7 to TRBJ2-2, with D unresolved. Germline CDR1 is SSHAT and CDR2 is FNYEAQ (reference sequence). This CDR3 is built from 14 residues. The CDR3 loop reads CASSLGVNTGELFF. The CDR3 DNA sequence: TGTGCTAGCAGCTTAGGAGTGAACACCGGGGAGCTGTTTTTT.

The chain joins TRBV9 to TRBJ1-6, with unresolved D. Germline CDR1 reads SGDLS; CDR2 reads YYNGEE. Trimming removed 4 bases at V and 6 bases at J, with 5 bases between. This CDR3 comprises 12 residues. CDR3 bases: TGTGCCAGCAGCCTTAGTAATTCACCCCTCCACTTT. It is translated as CASSLSNSPLHF.

The CDR3 loop is CASSPTGYEQYF. The CDR3 nucleotides read TGTGCCAGCAGCCCGACAGGGTACGAGCAGTACTTC. The chain uses TRBV5-6 and TRBJ2-7, with 7 bases aligning to TRBD1. The germline V gene encodes CDR1 SGHDT and CDR2 YYEEEE. CDR3 length: 12 residues. The junction had 2 bases not matched to a gene; V was cut back by 4 bases and J by 4 bases.

The V and J genes are TRBV21-1 and TRBJ2-7; the table names TRBD2, a call not compared with the DNA. TRBV21-1 is marked as a pseudogene. CDR3 length: 14 residues. CDR3 region: CASSTPPSLYEQYF. CDR3 in DNA: TGTGCCAGCAGCACCCCACCCTCACTCTACGAGCAGTACTTC.

This chain uses TRBV30 with TRBJ1-2; D uncertain. V gave up 0 bases and J gave up 3 bases, with 11 bases separating them. The CDR3 extends over 14 amino acids. Germline CDR1 is GTSNPN and CDR2 is SVGIG (reference sequence). The CDR3, as DNA: TGTGCCTGGAGTGTAAATGGGCCCCACTATGGCTACACCTTC. Encoded protein: CAWSVNGPHYGYTF.